This T cell receptor (beta chain) was sequenced during a study of T-cell memory formation after mild COVID-19. This clonotype was detected only a few times. UMIs and sample barcodes were carried by the TCR alpha and TCR beta cDNA libraries that 5'RACE produced using constant-segment primers. TCRdb reprocessed the 5' RACE reads via MiXCR and lists one record per CDR3 protein. This table holds 85,000 to 130,000 distinct CDR3 sequences, 11% found once. The germline CDR1 and CDR2 sequences are SEHNR and FQNEAQ (reference sequence). Between the trimmed V and J ends, which lost 1 base and 10 bases, there was a span of 10 bases. CDR3 length equals 12 residues.

Material for sequencing was PBMCs or a T cell subset sorted from them (not recorded which). This clonotype was sampled from a man between 18 and 35 years old who had mild COVID-19 (a few samples of this study predate the infection). Cell type and time point are not known. The chain employs TRBV7-9 and TRBJ2-5; no reliable D call. The CDR3 loop is CASSLGARDQYF. DNA for the CDR3: TGTGCCAGCAGCTTAGGGGCCAGAGACCAGTACTTC.